This TCR beta chain was observed in a study of shared clonotypes between healthy human individuals. Study-level background: Two female and a few male donors aged 18 to 49 were enrolled. Study results and caveats: The diversity represented, both genetic and in exposure history, was limited by few donors.

With regard to this clone: Its target is unknown.

The CDR3 extends over 15 amino acids. The V segment lost 6 bases and the J segment 0 bases; nucleotides outside the gene matches: 5. CDR1 is SQVTM, CDR2 ANQGSEA, per germline. Every immunoSEQ plate was one replicate of a subset's evenly spread DNA. Ten immunoSEQ deep assay plates were used by the authors to sequence unsorted PBMC DNA. Generated by immunoSEQ multiplex PCR, the TCRdb table keeps only in-frame clones and is missing some. The data show over 400,000 clones, around four fifths seen once. The sequence derives from a woman in her thirties or forties in good health. Some clones in this sample may be carry-over from other donors' samples. The chain combines TRBV29-1 with TRBJ2-3; TRBD2 matches at 11 bases. The sample consisted of PBMCs. In DNA, the CDR3 is TGCAGCGTGCAGCTAGCGGGAGGTAGCACAGATACGCAGTATTTT. Its protein is CSVQLAGGSTDTQYF.